A single sample is the source of the 29 T cell receptor beta chains below, sequenced in a study of shared clonotypes between healthy human individuals. Profiled with immunoSEQ multiplex PCR; TCRdb holds only in-frame clones, not every one. The data show a few million clones, 80% to 95% seen once. Sequencing was performed on naive CD4+ T cells from PBMCs. Subset reported: CD45RA+ positively selected. The receptors were gathered from a man younger than 35 in good health. Some clones in this sample may be carry-over from other donors' samples.

The J gene is TRBJ2-5, the V gene TRBV6-6; D gene unclear. CDR3 length: 12 amino acids. The V gene's germline CDR1 is MNHNY and CDR2 SVGAGI (reference sequence). Trimming took 5 bases from V and 5 from J, leaving 9 bases between them. CDR3 residues: CASSPNSETQYF. Written as DNA, the CDR3 is TGTGCCAGCAGTCCTAACAGTGAGACCCAGTACTTC.

The rearrangement links TRBV7-3 to TRBJ1-2; 7 nucleotides align to TRBD1. The germline CDR1 and CDR2 sequences are SGHTA and FQGTGA. CDR3 length: 16 amino acids. The J segment lost 4 bases and the V segment lost 8 bases, leaving 16 bases of the junction unmatched. CDR3 amino acids: CASGAPGQGVSYGYTF. CDR3 DNA sequence: TGTGCCAGCGGGGCCCCGGGGCAGGGGGTGAGCTATGGCTACACCTTC.

The gene calls are TRBV30 and TRBJ1-5; tentative D call: TRBD1 (6 bases). CDR3 length: 15 amino acids. Trimming stripped 2 bases from V and 4 bases from J, with 15 bases between. CDR1 and CDR2 from the germline V gene are GTSNPN and SVGIG (reference sequence). CDR3 in DNA: TGTGCCTGGAGTCTTGCCAGGGGAGTGAATCAGCCCCAGCATTTT. It yields the protein CAWSLARGVNQPQHF.

Remarks on this clone: The same CDR3 also results from other DNA sequences found in this sample. This CDR3 reads CASSQGRGVTDTQYF. CDR3 nucleotides: TGCGCCAGCAGCCAAGGCAGGGGTGTCACAGATACGCAGTATTTT. This chain joins TRBV4-3 and TRBJ2-3, with D possibly matching TRBD1 (6 bases). Germline CDR1 and CDR2: LGHNA and YSLEER. There are 15 residues in the CDR3. The V end was cut by 1 base, the J end by 2 bases, with 10 bases between.

The CDR3 DNA follows: TGTGCCAGCAGCCAAGATCGGACAACCTCCTACAATGAGCAGTTCTTC. Amino acids: CASSQDRTTSYNEQFF. V usage is TRBV4-2 and J usage is TRBJ2-1; D is possibly TRBD1 (5 bases). The CDR3 sequence is 16 residues long. The ends were cut back, 0 bases at V and 0 bases at J, with 9 bases in the middle. Germline assignment: CDR1 LGHNA and CDR2 YNFKEQ.

This clone appeared once. Other DNA sequences from this sample encode an identical CDR3 as well. The chain carries TRBV5-1 and TRBJ2-5; 7 nucleotides line up with TRBD2. The germline V gene encodes CDR1 SGHRS and CDR2 YFSETQ. The ends lost 4 bases at V and 0 bases at J; junction bases unmatched: 3. The CDR3 extends over 14 amino acids. CDR3 sequence: CASSLGGDQETQYF. The CDR3 nucleotides read TGCGCCAGCAGCCTTGGGGGGGACCAAGAGACCCAGTACTTC.

The chain carries TRBV7-2 and TRBJ2-6, with a possible D match to TRBD2 (5 bases). The ends were cut back, 5 bases at V and 4 bases at J, with 15 bases in the middle. This CDR3 has 16 residues. The V gene's germline CDR1 is SGHTA and CDR2 FQGNSA. This chain's CDR3 is CASSLRLPSGANVLTF. CDR3 DNA: TGTGCCAGCAGCCTACGACTACCCTCAGGGGCCAACGTCCTGACTTTC. The complete variable domain, with remaining parts taken from reference TRBV7-2 and TRBJ2-6, reads GAGVSQSPSNKVTEKGKDVELRCDPISGHTALYWYRQSLGQGLEFLIYFQGNSAPDKSGLPSDRFSAERTGGSVSTLTIQRTQQEDSAVYLCASSLRLPSGANVLTFGAGSRLTVL.

The chain uses TRBV9 and TRBJ2-2; 8 positions match TRBD2. Germline V gene lookup returns CDR1 SGDLS and CDR2 YYNGEE. The CDR3 totals 16 residues. The V and J ends lost 4 bases and 5 bases, in that order; junction bases with no gene match: 10. As DNA, the CDR3 is TGTGCCAGCAGCCCCCCAGTCGGGAGGGTGACCGGGGAGCTGTTTTTT. Its translation is CASSPPVGRVTGELFF. The full variable domain, rest sourced from reference TRBV9 and TRBJ2-2, is DSGVTQTPKHLITATGQRVTLRCSPRSGDLSVYWYQQSLDQGLQFLIQYYNGEERAKGNILERFSAQQFPDLHSELNLSSLELGDSALYFCASSPPVGRVTGELFFGEGSRLTVL.

This sequence joins TRBV27 and TRBJ1-1; D is unclear. Germline values: CDR1 MNHEY, CDR2 SMNVEV (reference sequence). V dropped 6 bases and J dropped 1 base, with 6 bases sitting between them. There are 12 residues in the CDR3. As DNA, the CDR3 is TGTGCCAGCAGCCATCAGAACACTGAAGCTTTCTTT. This encodes CASSHQNTEAFF.

On this clone: This same CDR3 is encoded by further DNA sequences in the sample. The chain couples TRBV5-1 to TRBJ1-3; a weak D match, TRBD1 (6 bases). The V end was cut by 5 bases, the J end by 4 bases, with 13 bases between. Germline-derived CDR1 and CDR2 are SGHRS and YFSETQ. This CDR3 region has 14 residues. The CDR3 region has the DNA TGCGCCAGCAGGGAAACAGGGTCCGGAAACACCATATATTTT. Translation: CASRETGSGNTIYF.

The CDR3 nucleotides are TGTGCCAGCACCTCCGGTGAGGGGTCCGATAATGGCTACACCTTC. Its protein is CASTSGEGSDNGYTF. The chain combines TRBV7-2 with TRBJ1-2, with D maybe TRBD1 (5 bases). The V and J ends lost 7 bases and 6 bases respectively, with 21 bases between them. CDR3 size: 15 residues. CDR1 and CDR2 (germline): SGHTA, FQGNSA.

V and J are TRBV18 and TRBJ2-3; 8 nucleotides match TRBD1. Germline loops: CDR1 KGHSH, CDR2 LQKENI. After removal of 5 bases from V and 3 bases from J, the junction contained 7 bases not matched to a gene. CDR3 length equals 15 residues. The CDR3 nucleotides read TGTGCCAGCTCAGACGCGACAGGGGATACAGATACGCAGTATTTT. Amino acid sequence: CASSDATGDTDTQYF. Filled out from reference TRBV18 and TRBJ2-3, the complete variable domain reads NAGVMQNPRHLVRRRGQEARLRCSPMKGHSHVYWYRQLPEEGLKFMVYLQKENIIDESGMPKERFSAEFPKEGPSILRIQQVVRGDSAAYFCASSDATGDTDTQYFGPGTRLTVL.

The chain is built from TRBV6-6 and TRBJ1-5; D remains unclear. V lost 7 bases and J lost 8, with 9 bases in between. Germline V gene lookup returns CDR1 MNHNY and CDR2 SVGAGI (reference sequence). CDR3 length equals 11 residues. The CDR3 DNA is TGTGCCAGCAAGCAGGAAGAGCCCCAGCATTTT. Translation: CASKQEEPQHF.

This chain links TRBV5-4 with TRBJ1-4; D is unresolved. CDR3 length equals 14 residues. The germline CDR1 and CDR2 sequences are SGHNT and YYREEE (reference sequence). Trimming took off 6 bases at V and 8 bases at J, with 17 bases between the two ends. CDR3 region: CASTNGDIGEKLFF. CDR3 nucleotide sequence: TGTGCCAGCACCAACGGGGATATAGGAGAAAAACTGTTTTTT.

V usage is TRBV18 and J usage is TRBJ2-7; 10 bases line up with TRBD1. This CDR3 is built from 15 residues. The germline V gene encodes CDR1 KGHSH and CDR2 LQKENI. V lost 6 bases, J lost 0 bases, and 5 bases stayed unmatched. CDR3 nucleotide sequence: TGTGCCAGCTCCCGCAGGACAGGGGGCTCCTACGAGCAGTACTTC. Translating it yields CASSRRTGGSYEQYF.

This chain joins TRBV2 and TRBJ2-7; no clear D gene. V gave up 6 bases and J gave up 2 bases, with 17 bases separating them. CDR1 SNHLY and CDR2 FYNNEI come from the germline V gene. The CDR3 is 15 amino acids. The CDR3 DNA is TGTGCCAGCAGCCCCGGGTCCAGCTTAGCCTACGAGCAGTACTTC. Residues: CASSPGSSLAYEQYF.

CDR3 DNA sequence: TGTGCCAGCGGGGAGACAGTCAATACTGGGGCCAACGTCCTGACTTTC. As protein: CASGETVNTGANVLTF. The chain has TRBV6-6 and TRBJ2-6; the D gene could be TRBD1 or TRBD2 (5 bases each). The V end lost 8 bases, the J end lost 2 bases, and 16 bases lay between the germline ends. CDR1 and CDR2 from the germline V gene are MNHNY and SVGAGI (reference sequence). The CDR3 contains 16 residues.

This rearrangement joins TRBV30 to TRBJ1-1; D is undetermined. The CDR3 length is 15 residues. The V end lost 1 base, the J end lost 8 bases, and 20 bases lay between the germline ends. Germline assignment: CDR1 GTSNPN and CDR2 SVGIG (reference sequence). The DNA for the CDR3 is TGTGCCTGGAGTGCTCGTCAGATCCTTCGCTGGGAAGCTTTCTTT. Translation gives CAWSARQILRWEAFF.

The genes are TRBV6-1 and TRBJ2-1; 8 bases are shared with TRBD1. Per germline, CDR1 MNHNS and CDR2 SASEGT. J lost 6 bases, V lost 10 bases, and 11 bases had no gene match. This CDR3 is 14 amino acids long. CDR3 protein: CATGARGRFNEQFF. CDR3 nucleotide sequence: TGTGCCACCGGGGCCAGGGGGCGGTTCAATGAGCAGTTCTTC.

This chain joins TRBV29-1 and TRBJ2-1; 8 positions agree with TRBD2. Trimming took 7 bases from V and 0 from J; bases not matched to a gene: 5. CDR1 and CDR2 from the germline V gene are SQVTM and ANQGSEA. This CDR3 has 14 amino acids. The CDR3: CSAQSGSSYNEQFF. CDR3 nucleotide sequence: TGCAGCGCCCAGAGCGGGAGCTCCTACAATGAGCAGTTCTTC.

The chain couples TRBV15 to TRBJ2-3; 12 bases map to TRBD2. This CDR3 has 15 amino acids. CDR1 is LNHNV and CDR2 is YYDKDF in the germline V gene (reference sequence). V dropped 1 base and J dropped 5; count of bases not matched to a gene: 1. The CDR3 nucleotides are TGTGCCACCAGCAGAGTGACTAGCGGGAGAGATACGCAGTATTTT. This gives the protein CATSRVTSGRDTQYF.

This clone has only one observation. This chain joins TRBV2 and TRBJ1-2; the D gene is possibly TRBD1 (5 bases). V was clipped by 2 bases and J by 1 base, with 8 bases between them. The CDR3 sequence is 14 residues long. From germline, CDR1 is SNHLY and CDR2 FYNNEI. CDR3 coding DNA: TGTGCCAGCAGTGAACAGGGAGGTAACTATGGCTACACCTTC. Its protein is CASSEQGGNYGYTF.

For the CDR3, the DNA is TGTGCCAGCAGCTTGGGACACCCAATCTTCTATGGCTACACCTTC. It translates to CASSLGHPIFYGYTF. J is TRBJ1-2 and V is TRBV11-1; D might be TRBD1 (6 bases). The V and J ends lost 3 bases and 4 bases respectively, with 15 bases between them. Germline CDR1 reads SGHAT; CDR2 reads FQDESV (reference sequence). The CDR3 consists of 15 residues. Drawing the rest from reference TRBV11-1 and TRBJ1-2, the complete variable domain is EAEVAQSPRYKITEKSQAVAFWCDPISGHATLYWYRQILGQGPELLVQFQDESVVDDSQLPKDRFSAERLKGVDSTLKIQPAELGDSAMYLCASSLGHPIFYGYTFGSGTRLTVV.

This chain joins TRBV9 and TRBJ2-2, with a possible D match to TRBD2 (6 bases). Germline V lookup: CDR1 SGDLS, CDR2 YYNGEE. V lost 1 base and J 4 bases, leaving 14 bases between the germline ends. The CDR3 extends over 16 amino acids. The CDR3 DNA reads TGTGCCAGCAGCGTAAATTACGGGAGAGGCACCGGGGAGCTGTTTTTT. It translates to CASSVNYGRGTGELFF.

This sequence joins TRBV5-5 and TRBJ1-4; maybe TRBD1 (5 bases). Germline V gives CDR1 SGHKS, CDR2 YYEKEE (reference sequence). The CDR3 contains 16 residues. V was cut by 0 bases and J by 0 bases, with 9 bases left in between. CDR3 in amino acids: CASSLATGATNEKLFF. The CDR3 DNA is TGTGCCAGCAGCTTGGCAACAGGAGCAACTAATGAAAAACTGTTTTTT.

The V call is TRBV19, the J call TRBJ2-7, with 9 bases matching TRBD1. The CDR3 is 15 amino acids. The V gene's germline CDR1 is LNHDA and CDR2 SQIVND (reference sequence). V trimming: 4 bases; J trimming: 2 bases; junction bases outside the gene matches: 6. CDR3 coding DNA: TGTGCCAGTAGTAAAACGGGACAGGGTCCCTACGAGCAGTACTTC. Translated: CASSKTGQGPYEQYF.

Points on this clone: The same CDR3 arises from other DNA sequences in this sample as well. The chain joins TRBV6-1 to TRBJ2-7, with 9 positions matching TRBD2. V was clipped by 3 bases and J by 2 bases; unmatched bases: 14. CDR3 length equals 18 residues. The germline gives CDR1 MNHNS, CDR2 SASEGT. The CDR3 loop reads CASSEAGWASGTPYEQYF. The CDR3 nucleotides are TGTGCCAGCAGTGAGGCAGGGTGGGCTAGCGGGACTCCCTACGAGCAGTACTTC.

This clone showed up just once. The chain recombines TRBV7-3 with TRBJ2-1, with 10 bases lining up with TRBD2. Germline V gives CDR1 SGHTA, CDR2 FQGTGA. After removal of 2 bases from V and 5 bases from J, the junction contained 6 bases not matched to a gene. CDR3 size: 16 residues. The CDR3 region is CASSLGSSGRNNEQFF. The CDR3 DNA sequence: TGTGCCAGCAGCTTAGGGAGTAGCGGGAGGAACAATGAGCAGTTCTTC.

This rearrangement joins TRBV9 to TRBJ2-1; 8 positions agree with TRBD2. CDR1 SGDLS and CDR2 YYNGEE come from the germline V gene. The CDR3 is 14 residues long. The J segment lost 9 bases and the V segment lost 0 bases, leaving 5 bases of the junction unmatched. CDR3 region: CASSVGTAGGEQFF. For the CDR3, the DNA is TGTGCCAGCAGCGTAGGGACCGCGGGGGGTGAGCAGTTCTTC.